Following are 18 T cell receptor beta chains from one sample sequenced in a study of blood T cell repertoires in COVID-19. The table came from immunoSEQ multiplex PCR; TCRdb's copy has only in-frame clones and leaves some out. The repertoire holds around 130,000 clones, about 83% seen once, with 3% to 5% in the top ten. Sample: peripheral blood. The source is a man aged 60-69 years with acute or convalescent COVID-19.

The V gene is TRBV18, the J gene TRBJ2-7; 7 bases map to TRBD2. CDR3 size: 15 residues. Germline loops: CDR1 KGHSH, CDR2 LQKENI. V was clipped by 3 bases and J by 2 bases; unmatched bases: 7. CDR3 region: CASSPFPGGPYEQYF. The CDR3 DNA sequence: TGTGCCAGCTCACCCTTCCCGGGAGGCCCCTACGAGCAGTACTTC.

Concerning this clone: Additional DNA sequences in this sample encode the identical CDR3. This sequence joins TRBV9 and TRBJ2-7, with 9 positions matching TRBD1. Germline V lookup: CDR1 SGDLS, CDR2 YYNGEE. Trimming at V came to 2 bases and at J to 3 bases, leaving 6 bases not matched to a gene. CDR3 size: 15 residues. The CDR3 nucleotides read TGTGCCAGCAGCGTCGAAGGGACAGGGATCTACGAGCAGTACTTC. It is translated as CASSVEGTGIYEQYF.

The genes are TRBV29-1 and TRBJ2-2, with 7 bases fitting TRBD1. This CDR3 has 14 residues. V gave up 5 bases and J gave up 0 bases; unmatched junction bases: 3. Looked up from germline, CDR1 is SQVTM and CDR2 is ANQGSEA. For the CDR3, the DNA is TGCAGCGTTCGCGACAGGGCGAACACCGGGGAGCTGTTTTTT. Translating gives CSVRDRANTGELFF.

The V call is TRBV5-1, the J call TRBJ2-7; possible D gene TRBD1, 5 bases. CDR3 size: 15 residues. Trimming removed 0 bases from V and 0 bases from J, with 10 bases in between. CDR1 and CDR2 from the germline V gene are SGHRS and YFSETQ. The CDR3 region is CASSLVGDSSYEQYF. The DNA for the CDR3 is TGCGCCAGCAGCTTGGTAGGAGACAGCTCCTACGAGCAGTACTTC. The entire variable domain, with the rest obtained from reference TRBV5-1 and TRBJ2-7, is as follows: KAGVTQTPRYLIKTRGQQVTLSCSPISGHRSVSWYQQTPGQGLQFLFEYFSETQRNKGNFPGRFSGRQFSNSRSEMNVSTLELGDSALYLCASSLVGDSSYEQYFGPGTRLTVT.

This clone has just one count. CDR3 coding DNA: TGTGCCTGGAGGGGACAGGGCGACTATGGCTACACCTTC. It encodes CAWRGQGDYGYTF. The chain combines TRBV30 with TRBJ1-2; 9 positions match TRBD1. Per the germline V gene, CDR1 is GTSNPN and CDR2 is SVGIG (reference sequence). The V segment lost 3 bases and the J segment 3 bases; nucleotides outside the gene matches: 2. The CDR3 runs 13 residues.

The chain recombines TRBV29-1 with TRBJ2-3; possible D gene TRBD1, 5 bases. CDR3 length equals 14 residues. The ends were cut back, 4 bases at V and 0 bases at J, with 11 bases in the middle. Germline-derived CDR1 and CDR2 are SQVTM and ANQGSEA. The CDR3 sequence is CSVAGQLSTDTQYF. CDR3 DNA: TGCAGCGTTGCAGGGCAGTTAAGCACAGATACGCAGTATTTT.

The chain uses TRBV5-5 and TRBJ2-7; TRBD1 might be the D (6 bases). The germline gives CDR1 SGHKS, CDR2 YYEKEE (reference sequence). Trimming removed 4 bases at V and 3 bases at J, with 17 bases between. This CDR3 is built from 15 residues. The chain's CDR3 is CASSRQEGNVYEQYF. CDR3 bases: TGTGCCAGCAGCCGACAGGAAGGCAATGTCTACGAGCAGTACTTC. The variable domain in full, completed from reference TRBV5-5 and TRBJ2-7, reads DAGVTQSPTHLIKTRGQQVTLRCSPISGHKSVSWYQQVLGQGPQFIFQYYEKEERGRGNFPDRFSARQFPNYSSELNVNALLLGDSALYLCASSRQEGNVYEQYFGPGTRLTVT.

V and J are TRBV28 and TRBJ2-7; a weak D match, TRBD2 (5 bases). The germline CDR1 and CDR2 sequences are MDHEN and SYDVKM. V was pared by 10 bases and J by 5 bases, with 15 bases between. The CDR3 length is 12 residues. The CDR3 coding sequence is TGTGCCACCTTCGGGGTGGTGAACGAGCAGTACTTC. It codes for CATFGVVNEQYF. The variable domain in full, with the rest retrieved from reference TRBV28 and TRBJ2-7, is DVKVTQSSRYLVKRTGEKVFLECVQDMDHENMFWYRQDPGLGLRLIYFSYDVKMKEKGDIPEGYSVSREKKERFSLILESASTNQTSMYLCATFGVVNEQYFGPGTRLTVT.

The chain has TRBV5-1 and TRBJ2-3; 7 nucleotides align to TRBD1. CDR1 and CDR2 (germline): SGHRS, YFSETQ. The CDR3 covers 16 residues. Trimming removed 3 bases from V and 0 bases from J; junction bases left unmatched: 7. The CDR3 protein is CASSSRTGASTDTQYF. CDR3 in DNA: TGCGCCAGCAGCTCCCGGACAGGAGCTAGCACAGATACGCAGTATTTT.

This chain connects TRBV7-9 to TRBJ2-7, with 12 bases aligning to TRBD2. The CDR3 covers 15 residues. V was pared by 5 bases and J by 7 bases, with 9 bases of the junction left unmatched. From germline, CDR1 is SEHNR and CDR2 FQNEAQ (reference sequence). As DNA, the CDR3 is TGTGCCAGCAGCGCCCGGACTAGCGGGACCGGGGAGCAGTACTTC. Translated, it gives CASSARTSGTGEQYF. The variable domain in full, completed from reference TRBV7-9 and TRBJ2-7, reads DTGVSQNPRHKITKRGQNVTFRCDPISEHNRLYWYRQTLGQGPEFLTYFQNEAQLEKSRLLSDRFSAERPKGSFSTLEIQRTEQGDSAMYLCASSARTSGTGEQYFGPGTRLTVT.

The chain is built from TRBV9 and TRBJ2-7; 12 bases line up with TRBD1. CDR1 is SGDLS and CDR2 is YYNGEE in the germline V gene. CDR3 size: 16 residues. J gave up 1 base and V 3 bases, and 5 bases lay outside the gene matches. The CDR3 DNA is TGTGCCAGCAGCGAGGGGGGACAGGGGGCGTCCTACGAGCAGTACTTC. The encoded protein is CASSEGGQGASYEQYF.

V and J are TRBV27 and TRBJ1-2; 8 bases map to TRBD1. J lost 2 bases, V lost 6 bases, and 8 bases had no gene match. Germline V gives CDR1 MNHEY, CDR2 SMNVEV (reference sequence). The CDR3 contains 15 residues. CDR3 in amino acids: CASSRQGPQNYGYTF. DNA of the CDR3: TGTGCCAGCAGCCGACAGGGGCCACAGAACTATGGCTACACCTTC.

V gene TRBV14 combines with J gene TRBJ2-7; possible D gene TRBD2, 6 bases. The germline V and J ends were trimmed by 0 bases and 6 bases, with 12 bases remaining between them. CDR3 length: 14 amino acids. Germline loops: CDR1 SGHDN, CDR2 FVKESK. CDR3 nucleotides: TGTGCCAGCAGCCAAGATCGGGGGAGAGGCGAGCAGTACTTC. Its translation is CASSQDRGRGEQYF.

This chain uses TRBV7-8 with TRBJ2-1; 13 bases line up with TRBD2. Looked up from germline, CDR1 is SGHVS and CDR2 is FQNEAQ. The CDR3 is 17 amino acids. With 3 bases clipped from V and 10 bases from J, the junction kept 12 bases outside the gene matches. The DNA of the CDR3 is TGTGCCAGCAGCTTGGCCTTACTAGCGGGAGGGATGCGGGAGCAGTTCTTC. This codes for CASSLALLAGGMREQFF. The full variable domain, its missing parts supplied by reference TRBV7-8 and TRBJ2-1, is GAGVSQSPRYKVAKRGQDVALRCDPISGHVSLFWYQQALGQGPEFLTYFQNEAQLDKSGLPSDRFFAERPEGSVSTLKIQRTQQEDSAVYLCASSLALLAGGMREQFFGPGTRLTVL.

This chain connects TRBV5-4 to TRBJ2-6; no firm D call. The CDR3 is 14 amino acids. The V end lost 3 bases, the J end lost 5 bases, and 9 bases lay between the germline ends. The germline V gene encodes CDR1 SGHNT and CDR2 YYREEE (reference sequence). CDR3 nucleotides: TGTGCCAGCAGCTGGCCTGGGCGGGCCAACGTCCTGACTTTC. Amino acid sequence: CASSWPGRANVLTF.

V and J are TRBV6-5 and TRBJ1-1, with TRBD1 identical over 7 bases. Germline V CDR1 and CDR2: MNHEY, SVGAGI. The CDR3 has 15 residues. V was clipped by 6 bases and J by 4 bases; unmatched bases: 11. The CDR3, as DNA: TGTGCCAGCAGCTTGGGACAGTCAAGTTCCACTGAAGCTTTCTTT. Translated, it gives CASSLGQSSSTEAFF.

V and J are TRBV27 and TRBJ1-6, with D unclear. Germline loops: CDR1 MNHEY, CDR2 SMNVEV (reference sequence). The CDR3 is 17 residues long. V was cut by 4 bases and J by 2 bases, with 15 bases left in between. The CDR3 bases are TGTGCCAGCAGTTGGCAGGTGGGAGAGGCCTATAATTCACCCCTCCACTTT. Its translation is CASSWQVGEAYNSPLHF.

The V and J genes are TRBV10-3 and TRBJ1-1; a weak D match, TRBD1 (5 bases). The germline V gene has CDR1 ENHRY and CDR2 SYGVKD. V lost 10 bases and J 0 bases, leaving 15 bases between the germline ends. This CDR3 region has 14 residues. The CDR3 sequence is CATRPGKMNTEAFF. The CDR3 coding sequence is TGTGCCACCAGGCCAGGGAAGATGAACACTGAAGCTTTCTTT.